These 10 T cell receptor beta chains originate from one sample sequenced in a study of patients and donors after allogeneic stem cell transplantation. Each CDR3 protein is one row after TCRdb ran MiXCR on the RT-PCR reads. This table holds under 200,000 distinct CDR3 sequences, 30% found once. The sequencing input was blood, either unsorted or a sorted T cell fraction (not recorded which). The receptor source for this set is a human donor who was either an allogeneic HSCT recipient or a stem cell or donor lymphocyte infusion donor (not recorded which). It is not recorded whose cells these are; they may come from a transplant donor.

The chain joins TRBV7-8 to TRBJ2-1; D might be TRBD2 (5 bases). V was clipped by 3 bases and J by 3 bases, with 9 bases between them. Germline loops: CDR1 SGHVS, CDR2 FQNEAQ. The CDR3 consists of 14 residues. The CDR3: CASSFVEGYNEQFF. Written as DNA, the CDR3 is TGTGCCAGCAGCTTCGTTGAGGGCTACAATGAGCAGTTCTTC.

This clonotype came up a few times. This chain links TRBV28 with TRBJ1-1; weak D call: TRBD1 (6 bases). CDR1 MDHEN and CDR2 SYDVKM come from the germline V gene. The CDR3 covers 17 residues. Trimming left V 7 bases short and J 1 base short, with 22 bases between. CDR3 sequence: CASIPRGAHLTNTEAFF. CDR3 DNA sequence: TGTGCCAGCATCCCACGGGGGGCCCACCTTACGAACACTGAAGCTTTCTTT.

This clonotype was recorded a few times. This rearrangement joins TRBV12-3 or TRBV12-4 to TRBJ1-1; D might be TRBD1 (5 bases). The CDR3 is 17 residues long. Trimming cost V 2 bases and J 1 base, with 17 bases left between them. CDR3 sequence reads: CASSLSLGALKNTEAFF. CDR3 DNA sequence: TGTGCCAGCAGTTTAAGTCTCGGGGCCTTGAAGAACACTGAAGCTTTCTTT.

This clonotype was picked up a small number of times. J is TRBJ2-1 and V is TRBV7-9; TRBD1 matches at 8 bases. The germline V gene has CDR1 SEHNR and CDR2 FQNEAQ (reference sequence). This CDR3 spans 15 amino acids. The V gene end was trimmed by 5 bases and the J gene end by 4 bases; junction bases not matched to a gene: 7. The CDR3 DNA is TGTGCCAGCAGCCTCGACAGGGGCGGTTACAATGAGCAGTTCTTC. This sequence encodes CASSLDRGGYNEQFF.

This clonotype was counted between two and nine times. The V and J genes are TRBV27 and TRBJ2-2; no firm D call. The length of the CDR3 is 14 residues. V shed 4 bases and J shed 0 bases, with 6 bases lying between them. Germline lookup yields CDR1 MNHEY and CDR2 SMNVEV (reference sequence). CDR3 amino acids: CASSSYANTGELFF. CDR3 nucleotide sequence: TGTGCCAGCAGTTCCTACGCGAACACCGGGGAGCTGTTTTTT.

The rearrangement uses TRBV18 and TRBJ2-1; 9 bases align to TRBD2. Germline V lookup: CDR1 KGHSH, CDR2 LQKENI. The trim removed 3 bases at V and 2 bases at J, leaving 8 bases unmatched. The CDR3 loop spans 17 amino acids. CDR3 residues: CASSPPLAGAPYNEQFF. The CDR3, as DNA: TGTGCCAGCTCACCTCCTTTAGCGGGGGCCCCCTACAATGAGCAGTTCTTC.

This chain joins TRBV28 and TRBJ2-7; D gene uncertain. CDR3 length equals 10 residues. Trimming stripped 6 bases from V and 7 bases from J, with 7 bases between. CDR1 and CDR2 from the germline V gene are MDHEN and SYDVKM. CDR3: CASRYREQYF. The CDR3 DNA is TGTGCCAGCAGGTATAGAGAGCAGTACTTC.

The chain couples TRBV5-1 to TRBJ2-7; tentative D call: TRBD1 (5 bases). There are 14 residues in the CDR3. Per germline, CDR1 SGHRS and CDR2 YFSETQ. Trimming took 2 bases from V and 2 from J, leaving 11 bases between them. The CDR3 region is CASSFGAGPYEQYF. CDR3 DNA: TGCGCCAGCAGCTTTGGGGCAGGGCCCTACGAGCAGTACTTC.

The gene calls are TRBV5-1 and TRBJ2-1; 10 bases match TRBD2. CDR1 and CDR2 from the germline V gene are SGHRS and YFSETQ. The CDR3 is made up of 18 amino acids. V gave up 0 bases and J gave up 6 bases; unmatched junction bases: 12. CDR3 sequence: CASSLVLAGVAPSNEQFF. CDR3 bases: TGCGCCAGCAGCTTGGTTCTAGCGGGAGTAGCCCCTTCCAATGAGCAGTTCTTC.

The chain combines TRBV24-1 with TRBJ2-5, with TRBD1 identical over 7 bases. Germline CDR1 is KGHDR and CDR2 is SFDVKD. Trimming removed 4 bases from V and 5 bases from J; junction bases left unmatched: 6. The CDR3 covers 14 residues. CDR3 residues: CATSDAGGTETQYF. DNA for the CDR3: TGTGCCACCAGTGACGCAGGGGGAACGGAGACCCAGTACTTC.